This TCR beta chain was captured by sequencing in a study of T cells in Graves' hyperthyroidism and ophthalmopathy. This clonotype was seen only a few times. What was amplified from RNA transcripts were TCR beta CDR3 regions. TCR CDR3 regions were first amplified by RT-PCR with HTBI primers. MiXCR, run by TCRdb on the multiplex PCR reads, gives a single entry per CDR3 protein. The table includes around 340,000 distinct CDR3 sequences, roughly 13% detected once. Trimming stripped 0 bases from V and 0 bases from J, with 9 bases between. This CDR3 comprises 15 residues. The germline CDR1 and CDR2 sequences are LGHNA and YNFKEQ.

The clonotype comes from a woman between 25 and 40 years old with Graves' hyperthyroidism. The genes are TRBV4-2 and TRBJ2-7; no clear D. The sequenced sample consisted of blood. The CDR3 sequence is CASSQEGQSSYEQYF. The CDR3 nucleotides are TGTGCCAGCAGCCAAGAGGGTCAGAGCTCCTACGAGCAGTACTTC.